The next 27 T cell receptor beta chains were all read from a single sample in a study of cytomegalovirus exposure and HLA in healthy donors. Use of 60 Vbeta and 13 Jbeta primers characterized the PCR. Measured with immunoSEQ multiplex PCR; TCRdb has only the in-frame clones, and not every one. The sample comprises 110,000 to 150,000 clones, 80% of which are singletons, and 4.5% rests with the top ten. Sequenced sample: PBMCs. These receptor sequences come from a man aged 40-50 years in good health and CMV-seronegative.

The chain uses TRBV19 and TRBJ2-1, with D tentatively TRBD1 (6 bases). The CDR3 length is 13 residues. Germline V gene data show CDR1 as LNHDA and CDR2 as SQIVND (reference sequence). The V gene lost 6 bases and the J gene lost 4 bases, with 10 bases spanning the gap. For the CDR3, the DNA is TGTGCCAGTAGCGGACAGAGTTACAATGAGCAGTTCTTC. Translated: CASSGQSYNEQFF.

This sequence joins TRBV5-4 and TRBJ2-3; no clear D. This CDR3 comprises 14 residues. Germline CDR1 is SGHNT and CDR2 is YYREEE (reference sequence). V was clipped by 4 bases and J by 4 bases, with 13 bases between them. This CDR3 reads CASSLGTGPDTQYF. The CDR3 coding sequence is TGTGCCAGCAGCCTGGGTACGGGTCCAGATACGCAGTATTTT.

V gene TRBV15 combines with J gene TRBJ1-5; perhaps TRBD1 as D (6 bases). The CDR3 contains 16 residues. Germline V lookup: CDR1 LNHNV, CDR2 YYDKDF (reference sequence). V was shortened by 5 bases and J by 3 bases, with 17 bases between the two germline ends. CDR3 residues: CATSQIDRQVNQPQHF. DNA of the CDR3: TGTGCCACCAGCCAAATTGACCGACAGGTCAATCAGCCCCAGCATTTT.

V and J are TRBV12-5 and TRBJ2-3; a weak D match, TRBD2 (6 bases). The length of the CDR3 is 12 residues. V lost 6 bases and J 6 bases, leaving 10 bases between the germline ends. The germline V gene encodes CDR1 LGHNT and CDR2 FRNRAP. CDR3: CASGRDSDTQYF. The CDR3 bases are TGTGCTAGTGGACGGGACTCCGATACGCAGTATTTT.

Of note for this clone: The same CDR3 can be traced to other DNA sequences in this sample. The chain couples TRBV6-5 to TRBJ1-6, with TRBD1 as a possible D gene (5 bases). Germline loops: CDR1 MNHEY, CDR2 SVGAGI. This CDR3 has 15 residues. V was trimmed by 2 bases and J by 10 bases, leaving 15 bases between them. The CDR3 region has the DNA TGTGCCAGCAGTTACCGAGACGGAAGGGGATCACCCCTCCACTTT. Its translation is CASSYRDGRGSPLHF.

This clone was detected only a few times. J is TRBJ1-2 and V is TRBV10-1; 9 bases line up with TRBD1. The CDR3 runs to 13 residues. CDR1 is WNHNN and CDR2 is SYGVQD in the germline V gene (reference sequence). J lost 9 bases, V lost 6 bases, and 8 bases had no gene match. CDR3 bases: TGCGCCAGCAGCCCGGGACAGGGACTTCGCTACACCTTC. Amino acid sequence: CASSPGQGLRYTF.

The chain employs TRBV7-2 and TRBJ2-7, with D possibly being TRBD2 (5 bases). The germline CDR1 and CDR2 sequences are SGHTA and FQGNSA. Trimming shortened V by 1 base and J by 5 bases, and 15 bases separated the two germline ends. The CDR3 sequence is 15 residues long. The CDR3 nucleotides read TGTGCCAGCAGCTTAGGTGGTTTCCGGGGAGACGAGCAGTACTTC. It translates to CASSLGGFRGDEQYF.

In DNA form, the CDR3 reads TGTGCCAGTAGTTTACCTAGCGGGGGAAGTACAGATACGCAGTATTTT. Protein product: CASSLPSGGSTDTQYF. The chain has TRBV19 and TRBJ2-3; 10 bases line up with TRBD2. Per the germline V gene, CDR1 is LNHDA and CDR2 is SQIVND (reference sequence). This CDR3 contains 16 residues. V dropped 5 bases and J dropped 3; count of bases not matched to a gene: 8.

The chain combines TRBV5-1 with TRBJ2-3; D gene ambiguous. There are 12 residues in the CDR3. V was cut by 0 bases and J by 4 bases, with 3 bases left in between. CDR1 is SGHRS, CDR2 YFSETQ, per germline. CDR3 sequence: CASSLAADTQYF. For the CDR3, the DNA is TGCGCCAGCAGCTTGGCCGCAGATACGCAGTATTTT.

The chain is built from TRBV27 and TRBJ1-5, with D unclear. The CDR3 loop spans 13 amino acids. Trimming took off 6 bases at V and 2 bases at J, with 8 bases between the two ends. Germline CDR1 is MNHEY and CDR2 is SMNVEV (reference sequence). CDR3 nucleotide sequence: TGTGCCAGCAGATTTACAGGCAATCAGCCCCAGCATTTT. Encoded protein: CASRFTGNQPQHF.

The CDR3 DNA reads as TGCGCCAGCAGACGCATCTCACAGAGCACAGATACGCAGTATTTT. Its translation: CASRRISQSTDTQYF. The V and J genes are TRBV5-1 and TRBJ2-3; D gene uncertain. There are 15 residues in the CDR3. CDR1 is SGHRS, CDR2 YFSETQ, per germline. V shed 5 bases and J shed 0 bases, with 13 bases lying between them.

Of note for this clone: The conserved final phenylalanine or tryptophan is absent from the CDR3, which likely points to a read error. The chain recombines TRBV2 with TRBJ1-5; TRBD1 is a possible D gene (5 bases). Germline assignment: CDR1 SNHLY and CDR2 FYNNEI. The CDR3 is 14 amino acids. Trimming removed 2 bases from V and 9 bases from J, with 14 bases in between. Here the CDR3 DNA reads TGTGCCAGCAGTGAACGGGCAGGGAATACGCCCCAGCATGTT. Protein sequence: CASSERAGNTPQHV.

The rearrangement joins TRBV6-1 to TRBJ1-2; D possibly corresponds to TRBD1 (5 bases). V was shortened by 5 bases and J by 4 bases, with 17 bases between the two germline ends. CDR3 size: 15 residues. In germline, CDR1 is MNHNS, CDR2 SASEGT. The CDR3 loop reads CASSRREGVSYGYTF. The CDR3 DNA follows: TGTGCCAGCAGTCGCCGCGAAGGGGTTAGCTATGGCTACACCTTC.

This clone was detected only a few times. This CDR3 is CASSLSGTGRGEQYF. The CDR3 bases are TGTGCCAGCAGTCTCTCCGGGACAGGTAGAGGAGAGCAGTACTTC. The chain has TRBV6-5 and TRBJ2-5, with TRBD1 identical over 8 bases. The CDR3 is made up of 15 amino acids. Trimming cost V 5 bases and J 11 bases; bases outside gene matches: 16. Germline V gene data show CDR1 as MNHEY and CDR2 as SVGAGI.

This chain uses TRBV29-1 with TRBJ2-5; 8 nucleotides align to TRBD1. Trimming at V came to 3 bases and at J to 2 bases, leaving 5 bases not matched to a gene. CDR1 and CDR2 (germline): SQVTM, ANQGSEA. CDR3 length: 14 residues. Here the CDR3 reads CSVDAQGAQETQYF. Written as DNA, the CDR3 is TGCAGCGTTGACGCCCAGGGGGCACAAGAGACCCAGTACTTC.

V and J are TRBV5-6 and TRBJ1-6; possible D gene TRBD1, 5 bases. V dropped 0 bases and J dropped 10 bases, with 11 bases sitting between them. CDR3 length equals 14 residues. The germline V gene encodes CDR1 SGHDT and CDR2 YYEEEE. The CDR3 DNA follows: TGTGCCAGCAGCTTGGGGCAGGGAGGATCACCCCTCCACTTT. This translates into CASSLGQGGSPLHF. The full variable domain, with the rest looked up from reference TRBV5-6 and TRBJ1-6, is DAGVTQSPTHLIKTRGQQVTLRCSPKSGHDTVSWYQQALGQGPQFIFQYYEEEERQRGNFPDRFSGHQFPNYSSELNVNALLLGDSALYLCASSLGQGGSPLHFGNGTRLTVT.

This clone occurred once. The chain recombines TRBV30 with TRBJ1-6; 9 nucleotides line up with TRBD1. V gave up 3 bases and J gave up 7 bases; unmatched junction bases: 13. This CDR3 has 17 residues. Germline CDR1 reads GTSNPN; CDR2 reads SVGIG (reference sequence). The CDR3 nucleotides read TGTGCCTGGAGCAGGACACCGCGGACAGGGGAAAATTCACCCCTCCACTTT. It specifies CAWSRTPRTGENSPLHF.

The chain carries TRBV15 and TRBJ1-1; 9 bases match TRBD1. V was clipped by 3 bases and J by 5 bases; unmatched bases: 10. Germline lookup yields CDR1 LNHNV and CDR2 YYDKDF (reference sequence). This CDR3 has 16 residues. The CDR3 is CATSSGRQGVRTEAFF. The CDR3 nucleotides read TGTGCCACCAGCAGTGGACGACAGGGGGTAAGAACTGAAGCTTTCTTT.

The V gene is TRBV9, the J gene TRBJ2-6, with D perhaps TRBD1 (5 bases). This CDR3 spans 19 amino acids. V dropped 6 bases and J dropped 1 base, with 23 bases sitting between them. CDR1 is SGDLS and CDR2 is YYNGEE in the germline V gene. In DNA form, the CDR3 reads TGTGCCAGCAACCTAGGGGTCCAGGCCGAAGCGTCTGGGGCCAACGTCCTGACTTTC. Protein sequence: CASNLGVQAEASGANVLTF.

This sequence joins TRBV2 and TRBJ2-1, with TRBD1 matching 8 bases. V was pared by 5 bases and J by 7 bases, with 13 bases of the junction left unmatched. The length of the CDR3 is 16 residues. Germline values: CDR1 SNHLY, CDR2 FYNNEI. This CDR3 is CASSRQGSDIGNEQFF. In DNA form, the CDR3 reads TGTGCCAGCAGTCGACAGGGGTCAGATATTGGGAATGAGCAGTTCTTC.

The genes are TRBV6-1 and TRBJ2-3; 11 bases are shared with TRBD2. This CDR3 contains 18 residues. CDR1 and CDR2 from the germline V gene are MNHNS and SASEGT. V lost 0 bases, J lost 8 bases, and 13 bases stayed unmatched. CDR3 bases: TGTGCCAGCAGTGAAGCGCGGCTAGCGGGGGGCAAGGGTGGTACGCAGTATTTT. This sequence encodes CASSEARLAGGKGGTQYF.

The V and J genes are TRBV7-3 and TRBJ2-6; D gene ambiguous. Germline values: CDR1 SGHTA, CDR2 FQGTGA. The CDR3 has 14 amino acids. V gave up 1 base and J gave up 4 bases, with 5 bases separating them. The CDR3 protein is CASSLSSGANVLTF. The CDR3 bases are TGTGCCAGCAGCTTAAGTTCAGGGGCCAACGTCCTGACTTTC.

This chain links TRBV5-6 with TRBJ1-1, with 12 bases that match TRBD1. CDR3 length: 17 amino acids. The trim removed 0 bases at V and 5 bases at J, leaving 8 bases unmatched. From germline, CDR1 is SGHDT and CDR2 YYEEEE. The CDR3 coding sequence is TGTGCCAGCAGCTTGGGAGGGACAGGGGGCGCGGGAACTGAAGCTTTCTTT. Protein: CASSLGGTGGAGTEAFF.

The rearrangement links TRBV7-2 to TRBJ2-3; 11 nucleotides agree with TRBD2. Germline V gene data show CDR1 as SGHTA and CDR2 as FQGNSA. The CDR3 extends over 15 amino acids. V was clipped by 2 bases and J by 5 bases; unmatched bases: 3. CDR3 DNA: TGTGCCAGCAGCTTAAGGACTAGCGGGTTAGATACGCAGTATTTT. Translated: CASSLRTSGLDTQYF.

The chain recombines TRBV19 with TRBJ2-1, with 9 bases lining up with TRBD2. Per the germline V gene, CDR1 is LNHDA and CDR2 is SQIVND (reference sequence). The CDR3 sequence is 16 residues long. Trimming at V came to 3 bases and at J to 0 bases, leaving 3 bases not matched to a gene. The CDR3, as DNA: TGTGCCAGTAGTATTCTAGCGGGGCCCTCCTACAATGAGCAGTTCTTC. Protein sequence: CASSILAGPSYNEQFF.

The chain has TRBV19 and TRBJ1-4, with D unclear. Per the germline V gene, CDR1 is LNHDA and CDR2 is SQIVND (reference sequence). This CDR3 region has 14 residues. The ends were cut back, 3 bases at V and 4 bases at J, with 9 bases in the middle. In DNA form, the CDR3 reads TGTGCCAGTAGTATGGGCCGATATAATGAAAAACTGTTTTTT. It encodes CASSMGRYNEKLFF.

The chain employs TRBV7-8 and TRBJ1-1; unclear D gene. Looked up from germline, CDR1 is SGHVS and CDR2 is FQNEAQ. The CDR3 loop spans 13 amino acids. V lost 5 bases and J 1 base, leaving 8 bases between the germline ends. This CDR3 is CASSPPSNTEAFF. For the CDR3, the DNA is TGTGCCAGCAGCCCCCCATCGAACACTGAAGCTTTCTTT.